One TCR beta chain is described in this entry. Negative isolation yielded CD8+ and CD4+ T cells; FACS enriched TEMRA cells. These data belong to a study of CD8 T cells in Susac syndrome. Germline values: CDR1 ENHRY, CDR2 SYGVKD. The CDR3 contains 12 residues. V lost 10 bases, J lost 3 bases, and 13 bases lay in between. When the RNA was reverse transcribed, random hexamers were used with an input of about 0.5 to 1 ug. An immunoSEQ multiplex PCR generated amplified TCR beta CDR3 products spanning 54 Vbeta and 13 Jbeta. TCRdb itself ran the immunoSEQ multiplex PCR reads through MiXCR, one entry per CDR3 protein. The data show about 290,000 distinct CDR3 sequences, approximately 90% seen once.

The source material was CD8+ T cells from PBMCs. The TCR sequence derives from a human donor with multiple sclerosis. The chain employs TRBV10-3 and TRBJ2-7, with a possible D match to TRBD2 (7 bases). CDR3 loop: CATRGGGYEQYF. The CDR3 DNA reads TGTGCCACCCGGGGAGGGGGCTACGAGCAGTACTTC.